This TCR beta chain was profiled in a study of cytomegalovirus exposure and HLA in healthy donors. Study results and limitations: Cytomegalovirus-associated TCR beta chains were listed, numbering 164.

The CDR3 is made up of 18 amino acids. Germline loops: CDR1 MDHEN, CDR2 SYDVKM. V shed 3 bases and J 5 bases; nucleotides not matched to a gene: 15. PCR involved 60 Vbeta and 13 Jbeta primers. The repertoire was sequenced with immunoSEQ multiplex PCR; TCRdb's copy has only in-frame clones and lacks some. The repertoire includes roughly 150,000 clones, around 80% of them detected once, and 1.3% to 1.5% sits in the top ten. Turning to this clone: Its cognate antigen is unknown.

The rearrangement uses TRBV28 and TRBJ2-1; 8 bases match TRBD2. This receptor was identified in a man aged 18 to 29 in good health and CMV-seronegative. Specimen: PBMCs. CDR3 region: CASSFGTWGSGRDNEQFF. CDR3 DNA: TGTGCCAGCAGTTTTGGGACATGGGGGAGCGGGAGAGACAATGAGCAGTTCTTC.